Below, 9 T cell receptor beta chains from the same sample are listed, as sequenced in a study of blood T cells in healthy people across ages. A second PCR of 7 to 11 cycles used a sample-barcoded 5' primer and a J-beta primer mix. TCRdb reanalysed the 5' RACE reads using MiXCR and keeps one entry per CDR3 protein. The top ten hold around 10% of the sample, which has hundreds of thousands of distinct CDR3 sequences, 24% seen once. The sample was also linked to a second study, of T cells of mothers and their children.

Sequencing was performed on blood. These TCRs come from a boy aged 5-17 years in good health.

This clonotype came up a few times. The genes are TRBV6-2 or TRBV6-3 and TRBJ1-5; D call uncertain. Per the germline V gene, CDR1 is MNHEY and CDR2 is SVGEGT. Trimming took 2 bases from V and 1 from J, leaving 6 bases between them. This CDR3 spans 14 amino acids. As DNA, the CDR3 is TGTGCCAGCAGTTACGGCGGAAGCAATCAGCCCCAGCATTTT. Its protein is CASSYGGSNQPQHF.

This chain uses TRBV24-1 with TRBJ2-3; D remains ambiguous. From germline, CDR1 is KGHDR and CDR2 SFDVKD. The V end lost 4 bases, the J end lost 4 bases, and 8 bases lay between the germline ends. The CDR3 is 13 residues long. CDR3: CATSDPLPDTQYF. CDR3 nucleotides: TGTGCCACCAGTGACCCACTCCCAGATACGCAGTATTTT.

This sequence joins TRBV4-2 and TRBJ2-3; D remains unclear. V lost 4 bases to trimming and J lost 2 bases, with 16 bases between them. The CDR3 covers 16 residues. The germline CDR1 and CDR2 sequences are LGHNA and YNFKEQ. In nucleotides, the CDR3 is TGTGCCAGCAGCCCGTTAAACCTCTCGGTCACAGATACGCAGTATTTT. This translates into CASSPLNLSVTDTQYF.

This clonotype was found a few times. This chain connects TRBV28 to TRBJ2-1, with 9 bases aligning to TRBD1. This CDR3 spans 15 amino acids. V lost 5 bases, J lost 2 bases, and 4 bases stayed unmatched. CDR1 is MDHEN, CDR2 SYDVKM, per germline. This CDR3 reads CASSIQGAPYNEQFF. The CDR3 DNA reads as TGTGCCAGCAGTATACAGGGGGCCCCCTACAATGAGCAGTTCTTC.

The chain uses TRBV9 and TRBJ1-1, with a tentative D call TRBD1 (5 bases). The CDR3 loop spans 15 amino acids. The germline V gene has CDR1 SGDLS and CDR2 YYNGEE. Trimming left V 0 bases short and J 1 base short, with 10 bases between. CDR3 region: CASSVDGQGNTEAFF. CDR3 coding DNA: TGTGCCAGCAGCGTAGACGGGCAGGGGAACACTGAAGCTTTCTTT.

This clonotype has more than one count but fewer than ten. The chain recombines TRBV20-1 with TRBJ2-7; D perhaps matches TRBD1 (5 bases). V lost 5 bases and J lost 0, with 20 bases in between. Germline V gene data show CDR1 as DFQATT and CDR2 as SNEGSKA (reference sequence). CDR3 length: 16 residues. CDR3: CSAASWGSKDSYEQYF. The CDR3 coding sequence is TGCAGTGCTGCCTCCTGGGGCAGCAAAGACTCCTACGAGCAGTACTTC.

J is TRBJ2-2 and V is TRBV4-3, with D possibly matching TRBD1 (5 bases). Trimming shortened V by 3 bases and J by 4 bases, and 15 bases separated the two germline ends. Per germline, CDR1 LGHNA and CDR2 YSLEER. The CDR3 extends over 16 amino acids. The CDR3 DNA reads TGCGCCAGCAGCCAGTTGACAGATCCGACCACCGGGGAGCTGTTTTTT. Translated, it gives CASSQLTDPTTGELFF.

This clonotype showed up just a few times. The V gene is TRBV6-1, the J gene TRBJ2-2; D is perhaps TRBD1 or TRBD2 (5 bases each). The CDR3 is made up of 14 amino acids. Germline CDR1 is MNHNS and CDR2 is SASEGT. The germline V and J ends were trimmed by 0 bases and 3 bases, with 5 bases remaining between them. Here the CDR3 reads CASSEAGDTGELFF. The DNA of the CDR3 is TGTGCCAGCAGTGAAGCGGGGGACACCGGGGAGCTGTTTTTT.

This clonotype was seen only a few times. The chain recombines TRBV5-4 with TRBJ2-5, with D possibly TRBD2 on 6 matching bases. The CDR3 length is 12 residues. Germline V gene sequence: CDR1 SGHNT, CDR2 YYREEE (reference sequence). V lost 1 base and J 7 bases, leaving 8 bases between the germline ends. The CDR3, as DNA: TGTGCCAGCAGCTTGATGGGGGGGACCCAGTACTTC. Translating it yields CASSLMGGTQYF.